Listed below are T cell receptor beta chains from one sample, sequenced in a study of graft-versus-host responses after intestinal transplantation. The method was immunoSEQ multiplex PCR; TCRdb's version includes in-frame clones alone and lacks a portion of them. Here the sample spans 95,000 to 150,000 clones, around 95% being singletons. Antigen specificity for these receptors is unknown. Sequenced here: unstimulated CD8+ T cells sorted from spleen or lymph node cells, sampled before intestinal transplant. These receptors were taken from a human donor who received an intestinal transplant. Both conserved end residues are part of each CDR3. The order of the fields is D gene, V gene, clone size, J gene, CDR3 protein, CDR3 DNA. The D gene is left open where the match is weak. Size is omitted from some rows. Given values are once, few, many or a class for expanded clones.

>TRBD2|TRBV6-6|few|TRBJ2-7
CASQREIFDEQYF
TGTGCCTCCCAGCGGGAGATATTCGACGAGCAGTACTTC
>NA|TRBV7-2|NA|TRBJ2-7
CASLGGPGYSYEQYF
TGTGCCAGCTTGGGGGGGCCGGGCTATTCCTACGAGCAGTACTTC
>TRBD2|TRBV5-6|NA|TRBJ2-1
CASSSGLAGARISYNEQFF
TGTGCCAGCAGCTCTGGACTAGCGGGAGCCCGGATTTCCTACAATGAGCAGTTCTTC
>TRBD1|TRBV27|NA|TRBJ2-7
CASSSGTGFYEQYF
TGTGCCAGCAGCTCCGGGACAGGGTTCTACGAGCAGTACTTC
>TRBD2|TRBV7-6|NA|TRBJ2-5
CASSRLGLAGGNQETQYF
TGTGCCAGCAGCCGCCTGGGACTAGCGGGAGGGAACCAAGAGACCCAGTACTTC
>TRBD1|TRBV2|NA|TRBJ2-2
CASSDSGQGAEFEHVGELFF
TGTGCCAGCAGTGACTCCGGACAGGGGGCGGAATTTGAACATGTCGGGGAGCTGTTTTTT
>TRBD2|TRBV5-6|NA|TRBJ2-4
CASSLGLAGENIQYF
TGTGCCAGCAGCCTCGGGCTAGCGGGGGAAAACATTCAGTACTTC
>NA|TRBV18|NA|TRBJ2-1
CASSPRNPDHEQFF
TGTGCCAGCTCACCACGGAATCCGGACCATGAGCAGTTCTTC
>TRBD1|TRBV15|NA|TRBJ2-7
CATSSIGPGGYEQYF
TGTGCCACCAGCAGTATCGGTCCAGGGGGCTACGAGCAGTACTTC
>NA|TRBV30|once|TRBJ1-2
CAWSVRPRTVGGYTF
TGTGCCTGGAGTGTACGACCTCGGACAGTGGGGGGCTACACCTTC
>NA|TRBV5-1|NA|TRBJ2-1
CASSLFRGNEQFF
TGCGCCAGCAGCTTGTTTCGTGGGAATGAGCAGTTCTTC
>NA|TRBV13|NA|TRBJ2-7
CASSLKGPMGEQYF
TGTGCCAGCAGCCTCAAGGGGCCTATGGGCGAGCAGTACTTC
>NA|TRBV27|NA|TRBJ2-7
CASSLFAGTYEQYF
TGTGCCAGCAGTTTATTCGCGGGGACCTACGAGCAGTACTTC
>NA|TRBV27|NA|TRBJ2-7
CASSLNGNYEQYF
TGTGCCAGCAGTTTAAACGGCAACTACGAGCAGTACTTC
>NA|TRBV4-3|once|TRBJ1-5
CASSQDREANQPQHF
TGCGCCAGCAGCCAAGATAGGGAGGCCAATCAGCCCCAGCATTTT
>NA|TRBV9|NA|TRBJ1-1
CASSVGGRTEAFF
TGTGCCAGCAGCGTAGGTGGGAGGACTGAAGCTTTCTTT
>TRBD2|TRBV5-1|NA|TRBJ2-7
CASSSSGRAYEQYF
TGCGCCAGCAGCTCTAGCGGGAGGGCCTACGAGCAGTACTTC
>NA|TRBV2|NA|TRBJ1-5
CASRGGTLDGNQPQHF
TGTGCCAGCAGGGGTGGGACTTTGGATGGCAATCAGCCCCAGCATTTT
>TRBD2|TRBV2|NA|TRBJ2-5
CASGTSGVQETQYF
TGTGCCAGCGGGACTAGCGGGGTACAAGAGACCCAGTACTTC
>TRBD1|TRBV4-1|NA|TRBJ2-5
CASSQGDRGGETQYF
TGCGCCAGCAGCCAAGGAGACAGGGGTGGGGAGACCCAGTACTTC
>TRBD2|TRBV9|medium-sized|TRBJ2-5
CASSPWGGRQETQYF
TGTGCCAGCAGCCCCTGGGGCGGGAGGCAAGAGACCCAGTACTTC
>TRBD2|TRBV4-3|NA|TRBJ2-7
CASSQERERALYEQYF
TGCGCCAGCAGCCAAGAGCGGGAGAGAGCCCTCTACGAGCAGTACTTC
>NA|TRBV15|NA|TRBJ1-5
CATSRVPNQPQHF
TGTGCCACCAGCAGGGTTCCCAATCAGCCCCAGCATTTT
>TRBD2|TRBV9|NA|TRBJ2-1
CASSGTSGTYNEQFF
TGTGCCAGCAGCGGGACTAGCGGGACGTACAATGAGCAGTTCTTC
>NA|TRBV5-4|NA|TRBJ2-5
CASSFMGGQETQYF
TGTGCCAGCAGCTTCATGGGGGGTCAAGAGACCCAGTACTTC
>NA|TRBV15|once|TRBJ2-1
CATSARLGLRSYNEQFF
TGTGCCACCAGCGCCCGCCTGGGACTCCGCTCCTACAATGAGCAGTTCTTC
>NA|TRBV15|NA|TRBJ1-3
CATSSGLWGLGNTIYF
TGTGCCACCAGCAGTGGGTTGTGGGGGTTGGGAAACACCATATATTTT
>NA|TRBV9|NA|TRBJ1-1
CASSVGTGQTEAFF
TGTGCCAGCAGCGTAGGAACAGGGCAGACTGAAGCTTTCTTT